This T cell receptor beta chain was obtained from a study of CD8+ T cells in alopecia areata. Study-wide context: Tofacitinib exposure lasted 6 to 18 months, followed by 6 months off drug.

Treatment reported: oral pan-JAK inhibitor, 5-10 mg twice daily. CD4+ and CD8+ T cells were sorted from PBMCs stained for CD3, CD4 and CD8. Extraction of RNA preceded its reverse transcription into cDNA, which served as the sequencing template. Assay: immunoSEQ multiplex PCR; the TCRdb copy retains only in-frame clones and omits some. The sample lists approximately 110,000 clones; 50% to 75% were seen once. Trimming shortened V by 1 base and J by 0 bases, and 9 bases separated the two germline ends. This CDR3 spans 15 amino acids. CDR1 and CDR2 from the germline V gene are LGHNA and YSLEER. This sequence was found in a human donor with alopecia areata. The starting material was CD8+ T cells sorted from blood, obtained at week 24, from a patient treated with tofacitinib. The chain uses TRBV4-3 and TRBJ1-2; no reliable D call. CDR3 protein: CASSQVTSSNYGYTF. The DNA of the CDR3 is TGCGCCAGCAGCCAAGTGACTTCATCTAACTATGGCTACACCTTC.